These 20 T cell receptor beta chains were sequenced from one sample in a study of long-term antiretroviral therapy in people with HIV. A v3.0 immunoSEQ assay was performed at survey level. Generated by immunoSEQ multiplex PCR, the TCRdb table keeps only in-frame clones and is missing some. This sample carries more than 15,000 clones, about 94% of them seen once, and the ten largest clones take approximately 4.2%. The sequences come from unsorted PBMCs, collected nearly 6.5 years after starting antiretroviral therapy. These receptors originate from a woman aged 50 to 65 with HIV.

CDR3 nucleotides: TGTGCCAGCTCACCAACAGGACAACAAGAGACCCAGTACTTC. It encodes CASSPTGQQETQYF. This chain joins TRBV18 and TRBJ2-5, with D tentatively TRBD1 (5 bases). In germline, CDR1 is KGHSH, CDR2 LQKENI. The V end lost 2 bases, the J end lost 2 bases, and 9 bases lay between the germline ends. This CDR3 spans 14 amino acids.

V usage is TRBV27 and J usage is TRBJ1-3; D is perhaps TRBD1 (6 bases). Germline values: CDR1 MNHEY, CDR2 SMNVEV (reference sequence). V was shortened by 3 bases and J by 0 bases, with 15 bases between the two germline ends. There are 17 residues in the CDR3. The chain's CDR3 is CASSLSPDRLSGNTIYF. The DNA for the CDR3 is TGTGCCAGCAGTTTGTCCCCCGACAGGCTCTCTGGAAACACCATATATTTT.

This chain joins TRBV14 and TRBJ2-1, with 8 bases matching TRBD2. Germline-derived CDR1 and CDR2 are SGHDN and FVKESK. V shed 6 bases and J 4 bases; nucleotides not matched to a gene: 2. CDR3 length: 13 amino acids. CDR3 coding DNA: TGTGCCAGCAGACTAGCGGTATACAATGAGCAGTTCTTC. Its protein is CASRLAVYNEQFF.

The chain links TRBV5-8 to TRBJ2-5; D is perhaps TRBD1 (6 bases). CDR3 length: 14 residues. Germline V gene sequence: CDR1 SGHTS, CDR2 YDEGEE. The V gene lost 0 bases and the J gene lost 5 bases, with 11 bases spanning the gap. The CDR3 sequence: CASSLGWQGETQYF. The CDR3 DNA sequence: TGTGCCAGCAGCTTGGGTTGGCAGGGGGAGACCCAGTACTTC. Combining the CDR3 with reference TRBV5-8 and TRBJ2-5 gives the whole variable domain EAGVTQSPTHLIKTRGQQATLRCSPISGHTSVYWYQQALGLGLQFLLWYDEGEERNRGNFPPRFSGRQFPNYSSELNVNALELEDSALYLCASSLGWQGETQYFGPGTRLLVL.

The rearrangement links TRBV27 to TRBJ1-1; no firm D call. The germline CDR1 and CDR2 sequences are MNHEY and SMNVEV (reference sequence). Trimming shortened V by 4 bases and J by 0 bases, and 6 bases separated the two germline ends. The CDR3 covers 13 residues. CDR3 coding DNA: TGTGCCAGCAGTTCGACGGTGAACACTGAAGCTTTCTTT. Its protein is CASSSTVNTEAFF.

The V and J genes are TRBV19 and TRBJ1-2; 8 bases fit TRBD1. Germline V lookup: CDR1 LNHDA, CDR2 SQIVND (reference sequence). The CDR3 extends over 17 amino acids. J gave up 2 bases and V 7 bases, and 15 bases lay outside the gene matches. CDR3 coding DNA: TGTGCCAGTACCCCAGGGCCGCCAGGGGGCCTCAACTATGGCTACACCTTC. Its protein is CASTPGPPGGLNYGYTF.

This clone was seen only a few times. The gene calls are TRBV27 and TRBJ2-2; no clear D. V lost 0 bases and J lost 6, with 11 bases in between. The germline CDR1 and CDR2 sequences are MNHEY and SMNVEV (reference sequence). CDR3 length equals 15 residues. CDR3 sequence: CASSLSGSTPGELFF. CDR3 nucleotide sequence: TGTGCCAGCAGTTTATCGGGCAGTACTCCCGGGGAGCTGTTTTTT.

The chain has TRBV7-9 and TRBJ2-3; D is possibly TRBD2 (5 bases). This CDR3 spans 14 amino acids. Per the germline V gene, CDR1 is SEHNR and CDR2 is FQNEAQ (reference sequence). The V gene lost 7 bases and the J gene lost 6 bases, with 17 bases spanning the gap. CDR3 sequence reads: CASNRDLLVDTQYF. CDR3 in DNA: TGTGCCAGCAACCGGGATCTTTTAGTGGATACGCAGTATTTT.

The genes are TRBV7-2 and TRBJ2-7; D is perhaps TRBD2 (6 bases). With 5 bases removed from V and 2 bases from J, the gap between germline ends came to 16 bases. The CDR3 is made up of 15 amino acids. Germline loops: CDR1 SGHTA, CDR2 FQGNSA. The CDR3 here is CASSGGTVSPYEQYF. DNA of the CDR3: TGTGCCAGCAGCGGCGGGACCGTTTCTCCCTACGAGCAGTACTTC. Full variable domain (rest looked up from reference TRBV7-2 and TRBJ2-7): GAGVSQSPSNKVTEKGKDVELRCDPISGHTALYWYRQSLGQGLEFLIYFQGNSAPDKSGLPSDRFSAERTGGSVSTLTIQRTQQEDSAVYLCASSGGTVSPYEQYFGPGTRLTVT.

The CDR3 sequence: CASSSGRDYEQYF. DNA for the CDR3: TGCGCCAGCAGCTCGGGTCGCGATTACGAGCAGTACTTC. The chain joins TRBV5-1 to TRBJ2-7; D not resolved. There are 13 residues in the CDR3. Trimming removed 3 bases at V and 4 bases at J, with 11 bases between. Germline CDR1 and CDR2: SGHRS and YFSETQ.

CDR3 bases: TGTGCCAGCAGTCGGGGCGAGTCGAACGAGCAGTACTTC. It codes for CASSRGESNEQYF. This sequence joins TRBV5-4 and TRBJ2-7, with D perhaps given as TRBD1 or TRBD2 (5 bases each). This CDR3 comprises 13 residues. From germline, CDR1 is SGHNT and CDR2 YYREEE (reference sequence). V lost 5 bases and J 5 bases, leaving 14 bases between the germline ends.

V is TRBV9 and J is TRBJ2-4; D possibly uses TRBD1 or TRBD2 (5 bases each). Germline assignment: CDR1 SGDLS and CDR2 YYNGEE. Trimming left V 0 bases short and J 0 bases short, with 7 bases between. This CDR3 has 15 residues. CDR3 coding DNA: TGTGCCAGCAGCGTAGCTGGGACAGCCAAAAACATTCAGTACTTC. Translating gives CASSVAGTAKNIQYF.

The gene calls are TRBV4-2 and TRBJ1-2, with 7 positions matching TRBD1. Germline V gives CDR1 LGHNA, CDR2 YNFKEQ. Trimming removed 0 bases from V and 4 bases from J; junction bases left unmatched: 11. CDR3 size: 17 residues. The CDR3 here is CASSQDMGTARVYGYTF. DNA for the CDR3: TGTGCCAGCAGCCAAGATATGGGGACAGCAAGGGTCTATGGCTACACCTTC.

The J gene is TRBJ2-3, the V gene TRBV5-4; possible D gene TRBD2, 5 bases. The CDR3 is made up of 16 amino acids. The germline V and J ends were trimmed by 0 bases and 5 bases, with 16 bases remaining between them. Germline lookup yields CDR1 SGHNT and CDR2 YYREEE (reference sequence). CDR3 sequence (DNA): TGTGCCAGCAGCTTGGGGAAAGGACTGCCAGGAGATACGCAGTATTTT. It translates to CASSLGKGLPGDTQYF. The complete variable domain, with remaining parts taken from reference TRBV5-4 and TRBJ2-3, reads ETGVTQSPTHLIKTRGQQVTLRCSSQSGHNTVSWYQQALGQGPQFIFQYYREEENGRGNFPPRFSGLQFPNYSSELNVNALELDDSALYLCASSLGKGLPGDTQYFGPGTRLTVL.

This clone was observed once. The chain carries TRBV7-9 and TRBJ2-7; D possibly corresponds to TRBD1 (6 bases). V was clipped by 6 bases and J by 5 bases, with 20 bases between them. This CDR3 region has 15 residues. Germline V CDR1 and CDR2: SEHNR, FQNEAQ (reference sequence). Here the CDR3 reads CASSKLARDKDEQYF. In DNA form, the CDR3 reads TGTGCCAGCAGTAAACTCGCAAGGGACAAGGACGAGCAGTACTTC.

The rearrangement uses TRBV7-2 and TRBJ2-7; TRBD1 matches 9 bases. CDR1 is SGHTA, CDR2 FQGNSA, per germline. This CDR3 comprises 15 residues. The junction had 7 bases not matched to a gene; V was cut back by 5 bases and J by 2 bases. The CDR3 spells CASSPAGTGTYEQYF. DNA of the CDR3: TGTGCCAGCAGCCCAGCCGGGACAGGGACCTACGAGCAGTACTTC.

The chain employs TRBV6-6 and TRBJ2-7; 8 bases agree with TRBD1. V trimming: 2 bases; J trimming: 6 bases; junction bases outside the gene matches: 3. Germline-derived CDR1 and CDR2 are MNHNY and SVGAGI (reference sequence). CDR3 length: 13 residues. CDR3 DNA sequence: TGTGCCAGCAGTTACAGGGACAGGAGCGAGCAGTACTTC. This gives the protein CASSYRDRSEQYF.

The genes are TRBV6-1 and TRBJ1-3; D remains ambiguous. V was pared by 4 bases and J by 6 bases, with 13 bases between. This CDR3 contains 14 residues. CDR1 and CDR2 (germline): MNHNS, SASEGT. The CDR3 DNA reads TGTGCCAGCAGTGTGGGCCGAAGAGAAAACACCATATATTTT. It codes for CASSVGRRENTIYF.

This clone was seen only once. The J gene is TRBJ1-1, the V gene TRBV5-6, with no clear D. V was clipped by 0 bases and J by 5 bases, with 8 bases between them. The CDR3 runs to 13 residues. Germline V gives CDR1 SGHDT, CDR2 YYEEEE. CDR3 sequence reads: CASSLDRGTEAFF. As DNA, the CDR3 is TGTGCCAGCAGCTTGGATAGAGGAACTGAAGCTTTCTTT.

The gene calls are TRBV11-2 and TRBJ1-1; the match to TRBD1 covers 7 bases. The CDR3 is 14 amino acids. The V gene end was trimmed by 5 bases and the J gene end by 4 bases; junction bases not matched to a gene: 7. Germline V gene lookup returns CDR1 SGHAT and CDR2 FQNNGV. CDR3 coding DNA: TGTGCCAGCAGCCCCGCACAGGGGATCACTGAAGCTTTCTTT. It specifies CASSPAQGITEAFF.